These T cell receptor beta chains were read from a single sample in a study of cytomegalovirus exposure and HLA in healthy donors. Measured with immunoSEQ multiplex PCR; TCRdb has only the in-frame clones, and not every one. The sample consists of some 150,000 clones, 80% of them appearing once. Sequencing input: PBMCs. These receptors came from a young man in good health and CMV-seronegative. Both conserved end residues are part of each CDR3. A D gene is named only where the DNA matches it firmly. Rows give clone size only sometimes, using once, few, many, or a class for an expanded clone.

v_call	clone_size	d_call	j_call	cdr3_nt	cdr3_aa
TRBV27	once	-	TRBJ2-1	TGTGCCAGCTCTTACGTACCGGGCAATGAGCAGTTCTTC	CASSYVPGNEQFF
TRBV6-1	-	TRBD1	TRBJ1-4	TGTGCCAGCAACCAGAACAGGGGGCGAAATGAAAAACTGTTTTTT	CASNQNRGRNEKLFF
TRBV7-3	once	-	TRBJ1-1	TGTGCCAGCAGCTTATCAGGGTTGAACACTGAAGCTTTCTTT	CASSLSGLNTEAFF
TRBV30	-	-	TRBJ1-1	TGTGCCTGGGGGCCTGCGGGGATGAACACTGAAGCTTTCTTT	CAWGPAGMNTEAFF
TRBV7-9	-	TRBD1	TRBJ2-7	TGTTCCAGCAGCTGGGGACAGGGGAAAGGATACGAGCAGTACTTC	CSSSWGQGKGYEQYF
TRBV28	-	-	TRBJ2-1	TGTGCCAGCAGTCGGGACACAAACAATGAGCAGTTCTTC	CASSRDTNNEQFF
TRBV30	-	-	TRBJ2-7	TGTGCCTGGAGAAGGTTGCGGGCTACTACGGGCGAGCAGTACTTC	CAWRRLRATTGEQYF
TRBV6-1	-	TRBD1	TRBJ1-5	TGTGCCAGCAGTGAGGGGACAGCCGAGCATTTT	CASSEGTAEHF
TRBV7-2	-	TRBD1	TRBJ2-1	TGTGCCAGCAGCTCGCCCCCGGGACAGGGCAGCGATGAGCAGTTCTTC	CASSSPPGQGSDEQFF
TRBV7-9	once	-	TRBJ1-5	TGTGCCAGCAGCTTAAACCCCCCTGGCAGGGGCGGGCAGCCCCAGCATTTT	CASSLNPPGRGGQPQHF
TRBV7-9	-	TRBD1	TRBJ2-7	TGTGCCAGCAGCTTATCTGGGACAGGGCTGTACGAGCAGTACTTC	CASSLSGTGLYEQYF
TRBV7-2	-	-	TRBJ1-2	TGTGCCAGCAGCTTACTAGGAGATGGCTACACCTTC	CASSLLGDGYTF
TRBV28	-	TRBD1	TRBJ1-2	TGTGCCAGCAGCAGGGGGCAAAACTATGGCTACACCTTC	CASSRGQNYGYTF
TRBV7-2	once	TRBD2	TRBJ2-3	TGTGCCAGCAGCACGGGGCGGGGGGGCGGTACAGATACGCAGTATTTT	CASSTGRGGGTDTQYF
TRBV5-4	-	-	TRBJ1-4	TGTGCCAGCAGCTTGGATAGTGAGAATGAAAAACTGTTTTTT	CASSLDSENEKLFF
TRBV11-2	-	TRBD1	TRBJ1-1	TGTGCCAGCAGTCCCGGGACAGGGGGCATTGAAGCTTTCTTT	CASSPGTGGIEAFF
TRBV25-1	-	TRBD1	TRBJ2-2	TGTGCCAGCACAGGGACAGGGGGAACCGGGGAGCTGTTTTTT	CASTGTGGTGELFF
TRBV2	few	-	TRBJ1-5	TGTGCCAGCAGTTATAGACAGGTAGCATTTAGCAATCAGCCCCAGCATTTT	CASSYRQVAFSNQPQHF
TRBV13	once	TRBD2	TRBJ2-2	TGTGCCAGCAGCTGTACTAGCGGGGAGAACACCGGGGAGCTGTTTTTT	CASSCTSGENTGELFF
TRBV7-8	once	TRBD1	TRBJ2-7	TGTGCCAGCAGCTCAAGGACGGGACAGGGATTATTC	CASSSRTGQGLF
TRBV9	-	TRBD2	TRBJ2-1	TGTGCCAGCGGGGGGGAATGGACCAATGAGCAGTTCTTC	CASGGEWTNEQFF
TRBV4-1	-	-	TRBJ2-1	TGCGCCAGCAGCCAAGTTGAGGGGGGGAATGAGCAGTTCTTC	CASSQVEGGNEQFF
TRBV19	-	-	TRBJ2-3	TGTGCCAGTAGTATCAGGGCCGATACGCAGTATTTT	CASSIRADTQYF
TRBV30	-	-	TRBJ1-4	TGTGCCTGGCAACCCGGGACACAAGAAAAACTGTTTTTT	CAWQPGTQEKLFF
TRBV19	-	-	TRBJ2-5	TGTGCCAGTAGTATTATTCGGGGTGCGGGAGAGACCCAGTACTTC	CASSIIRGAGETQYF
TRBV20-1	-	TRBD2	TRBJ2-7	TGCAGTGCTAGAAGCAGTACGGGAGGAAACTTC	CSARSSTGGNF
TRBV5-6	-	-	TRBJ2-5	TGTGCCAGCAGCTTGGGGTCAGGTCAGACCCAGTACTTC	CASSLGSGQTQYF
TRBV9	-	TRBD2	TRBJ2-7	TGTGCCAGCAGCGTGACTAGCGGGGGCTACGAGCAGTACTTC	CASSVTSGGYEQYF
TRBV5-8	-	-	TRBJ2-7	TGTGCCAGCAGCTTCCCAGGGGCCTACGAGCAGTACTTC	CASSFPGAYEQYF
TRBV6-6	-	-	TRBJ2-1	TGTGCCAGCAGGCGGGGCATAGATGAGCAGTTCTTC	CASRRGIDEQFF
TRBV19	-	-	TRBJ2-3	TGTGCCAGTAGTATAGACCACAGTCGGGATACGCAGTATTTT	CASSIDHSRDTQYF
TRBV19	-	TRBD2	TRBJ2-3	TGTGCCAGTCGAGCGGGACCCGGGGGAAGTATAGATACGCAGTATTTT	CASRAGPGGSIDTQYF
TRBV5-6	-	TRBD1	TRBJ1-5	TGTGCCAGCAGCTGGCAGACAGGGCATCAGCCCCAGCATTTT	CASSWQTGHQPQHF
TRBV2	-	TRBD1	TRBJ2-7	TGTGCCAGCAGACGGGACAGGGGGCCCTCCGAGCAGTACTTC	CASRRDRGPSEQYF
TRBV25-1	-	TRBD1	TRBJ2-7	TGTGCCAGCAGTGACCACGGGACAGACTACGAGCAGTACTTC	CASSDHGTDYEQYF
TRBV10-1	-	TRBD1	TRBJ1-2	TGCGCCAGCAGTCCGGGACAGGGGGTTGGCTACACCTTC	CASSPGQGVGYTF
TRBV19	-	TRBD1	TRBJ1-5	TGTGCCAGTAGTATCCAGAGACAGGGGAGTCAGCCCCAGCATTTT	CASSIQRQGSQPQHF
TRBV27	-	TRBD1	TRBJ1-6	TGTGCCAGCACTCCGGCCGCGGGACAGGGACCCTATAATTCCCCCCTCCACTTT	CASTPAAGQGPYNSPLHF
TRBV27	-	TRBD2	TRBJ2-7	TGTGCCAGCAGTTTATCTAGCGGGAACGAGCAGTACTTC	CASSLSSGNEQYF
TRBV5-4	few	-	TRBJ2-7	TGTGCCAGCAGCTTGGGAGCCTACGAGCAGTACTTC	CASSLGAYEQYF
TRBV2	-	-	TRBJ1-4	TGTGCCAGCGGTGTGAGGTGGCAAGGTGAAAAACTGTTTTTT	CASGVRWQGEKLFF
TRBV6-6	-	TRBD2	TRBJ2-7	TGTGCCAGCAGTTACATGGCGGGAGGGGCCTACGAGCAGTACTTC	CASSYMAGGAYEQYF
TRBV9	-	TRBD2	TRBJ2-1	TGTGCCAGCAGCGTTAGGACTAGCGGGGATCGGGATGAGCAGTTCTTC	CASSVRTSGDRDEQFF
TRBV18	-	-	TRBJ1-3	TGTGCCAGCTCACCACAAATTCAACCAGGGACAAGGGACACCATATATTTT	CASSPQIQPGTRDTIYF
TRBV9	once	-	TRBJ2-3	TGTGCCAGCAGCGTAGGAGGGGGGGGAACAGATACGCAGTATTTT	CASSVGGGGTDTQYF
TRBV7-9	once	-	TRBJ1-5	TGTTCCAGCAGCTTAGAGGGGGGGAATCAGCCCCAGCATTTT	CSSSLEGGNQPQHF
TRBV19	-	-	TRBJ1-4	TGTGCCAGTAGTATCCGCGGGGGGCCTAATGAAAAACTGTTTTTT	CASSIRGGPNEKLFF
TRBV18	-	TRBD1	TRBJ1-2	TGTGCCAGCTCACCAAGCCGGGACAGTGATTTTGGCTACACCTTC	CASSPSRDSDFGYTF
TRBV7-3	-	-	TRBJ2-3	TGTGCCAGCAGCTTAGGGCGGGGGCGCACAGATACGCAGTATTTT	CASSLGRGRTDTQYF
TRBV2	-	TRBD2	TRBJ2-7	TGTGCCAGCAGTCGGACTAGCGGGGGGCGCTTTCCCTACGAGCAGTACTTC	CASSRTSGGRFPYEQYF